This T cell receptor beta chain was observed in a study of blood T cells in healthy people across ages. Whole-study results and caveats: Naive T cell percentage by flow cytometry tracked strongly with beta diversity.

With a J-beta primer mix and a sample-barcoded 5' primer, a second PCR ran roughly 7 to 11 cycles. TCRdb called the 5' RACE reads again in MiXCR, with one record for every CDR3 protein. The table includes roughly 1.9 million distinct CDR3 sequences, 39% detected once. For this clonotype: No antigen is known for it.

Germline loops: CDR1 MNHEY, CDR2 SVGAGI. The ends lost 4 bases at V and 9 bases at J; junction bases unmatched: 5. The CDR3 is 13 amino acids. The chain recombines TRBV6-5 with TRBJ2-1, with 8 bases that match TRBD1. Sequencing was done on a sample of blood. The sequence was collected from a human donor in good health. The CDR3, as DNA: TGTGCCAGCAGTTTAAACAGGGGGTTTGAGCAGTTCTTC. This sequence encodes CASSLNRGFEQFF.